This TCR beta chain was recovered during a study of vaccination effects on CD4 cells after COVID-19. Findings and caveats of the study: Convalescent patients in the study were few, and early post-infection timepoints were absent. Substantial clonal contraction characterized both infection- and vaccine-induced clones late after vaccination.

From germline, CDR1 is SGDLS and CDR2 YYNGEE. V lost 0 bases and J 7 bases, leaving 14 bases between the germline ends. CDR3 length: 15 amino acids. In the case of this clone: Antigen: not known.

The ViraFEST assay expanded antigen-specific CD4+ T cells with viral peptide pools before sequencing. Scientists isolated CD4+ T cells after a roughly nine-day culture period ended. Vaccinees lacked prior SARS-CoV-2 infection and tested negative for nucleocapsid antibodies. TCRdb keeps only in-frame clones here, not all; method: immunoSEQ multiplex PCR. Of about 73,000 clones detected, roughly 79% appear once; the ten largest clones hold 2.5% to 3%. The starting material was CD4+ T cells from PBMCs cultured with HCoV-NL63 spike peptides, obtained before COVID-19 vaccination. The V gene is TRBV9, the J gene TRBJ2-1; D might be TRBD2 (5 bases). This TCR was sampled from a human donor who received a COVID-19 vaccine. In nucleotides, the CDR3 is TGTGCCAGCAGCGTAGAGGCTCCCCCGGGGAATGAGCAGTTCTTC. It codes for CASSVEAPPGNEQFF.